This T cell receptor beta chain was captured by sequencing in a study of T-cell memory formation after mild COVID-19. This clonotype was detected many times. Its antigen is undetermined. In germline, CDR1 is DFQATT, CDR2 SNEGSKA (reference sequence). Trimming at V came to 3 bases and at J to 3 bases, leaving 9 bases not matched to a gene. The CDR3 is 16 amino acids. In TCRdb, the 5' RACE reads were re-called with MiXCR into one record per CDR3 protein. The sample holds roughly 62,000 distinct CDR3 sequences, about 10% seen once. Regarding the study as a whole: Confirmation was lacking for SARS-CoV-2 specificity of second-wave clones that peaked on day 37. Day 15 to 85 contractors were CD4/CD8 balanced; later expanders leaned CD4+.

The specimen sequenced was PBMCs or a T cell subset sorted from them (not recorded which). This TCR was recovered from a man younger than 35 who had mild COVID-19 (a few samples of this study predate the infection). Cell type and time point are not known. The chain recombines TRBV20-1 with TRBJ2-1, with 9 bases lining up with TRBD2. CDR3 sequence reads: CSARKSSGKVYNEQFF. In nucleotides, the CDR3 is TGCAGTGCTAGGAAATCTAGCGGGAAGGTCTACAATGAGCAGTTCTTC.